The clone carrying this T cell receptor beta chain has more than one count but fewer than ten. Germline CDR1 SGHTA, CDR2 FQGTGA. Trimming cost V 0 bases and J 6 bases, with 11 bases left between them. This CDR3 region has 14 residues. This sample was included in a study of blood T cell repertoires in COVID-19. Study at large: Some COVID-19 samples were acute and others convalescent; all came from the United States, Italy and Spain. Nucleic acid was either cDNA or gDNA, and it came from T cells, B-cell-depleted T cells, or PBMCs.

The assay was immunoSEQ multiplex PCR, and TCRdb's table has in-frame clones only and misses some. The sample contains some 46,000 clones, approximately 85% of which appear only once. This clonotype originated in a man in his fifties or sixties with acute or convalescent COVID-19. The V and J genes are TRBV7-3 and TRBJ1-2; TRBD1 might be the D (5 bases). The sample taken for sequencing was peripheral blood. The CDR3 region has the DNA TGTGCCAGCAGCTTAACGCTGCAGGGCCATGGCTACACCTTC. This gives the protein CASSLTLQGHGYTF.